This T cell receptor (beta chain) was sequenced for a study of blood T cell repertoires in COVID-19. Study-wide background: From the United States, Italy and Spain came samples of acute and convalescent COVID-19.

Here immunoSEQ multiplex PCR was the method, and the copy in TCRdb shows in-frame clones only, minus some. The sample has some 220,000 clones; 84% are singletons. The CDR3 runs to 14 residues. Germline CDR1 is LNHDA and CDR2 is SQIVND (reference sequence). V lost 7 bases to trimming and J lost 3 bases, with 13 bases between them. The J gene is TRBJ1-3, the V gene TRBV19; D possibly corresponds to TRBD1 (6 bases). The sequenced sample consisted of peripheral blood. The sequence derives from a woman aged 55 to 70 who had recovered from COVID-19. DNA for the CDR3: TGTGCCAGTAAGGGGGACCTGAGTGGAAACACCATATATTTT. Residues: CASKGDLSGNTIYF.